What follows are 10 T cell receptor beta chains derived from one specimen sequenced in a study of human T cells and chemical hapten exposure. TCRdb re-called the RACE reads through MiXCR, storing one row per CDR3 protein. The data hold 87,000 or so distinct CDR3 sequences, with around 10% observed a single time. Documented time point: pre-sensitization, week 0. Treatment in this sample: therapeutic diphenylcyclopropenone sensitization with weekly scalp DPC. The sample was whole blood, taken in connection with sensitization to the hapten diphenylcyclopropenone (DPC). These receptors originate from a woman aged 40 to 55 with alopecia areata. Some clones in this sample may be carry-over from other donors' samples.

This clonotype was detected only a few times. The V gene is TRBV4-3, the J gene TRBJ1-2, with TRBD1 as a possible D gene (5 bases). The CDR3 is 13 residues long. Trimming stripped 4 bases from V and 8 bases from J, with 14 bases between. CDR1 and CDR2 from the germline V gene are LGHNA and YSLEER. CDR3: CASSREGVGGYTF. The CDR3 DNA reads TGCGCCAGCAGCCGGGAAGGGGTAGGCGGCTACACCTTC.

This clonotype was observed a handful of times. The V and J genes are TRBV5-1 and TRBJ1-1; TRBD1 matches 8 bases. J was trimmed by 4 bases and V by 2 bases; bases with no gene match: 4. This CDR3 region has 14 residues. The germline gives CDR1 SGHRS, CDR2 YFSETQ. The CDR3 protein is CASSFDRGGTEAFF. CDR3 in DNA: TGCGCCAGCAGCTTCGACAGGGGAGGCACTGAAGCTTTCTTT.

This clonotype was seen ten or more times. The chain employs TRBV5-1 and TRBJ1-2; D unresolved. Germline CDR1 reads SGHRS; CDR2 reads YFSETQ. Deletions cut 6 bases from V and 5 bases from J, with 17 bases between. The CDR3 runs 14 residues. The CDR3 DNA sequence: TGCGCCAGCAATGCTGTCGGGCTGGCTTATGGCTACACCTTC. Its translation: CASNAVGLAYGYTF.

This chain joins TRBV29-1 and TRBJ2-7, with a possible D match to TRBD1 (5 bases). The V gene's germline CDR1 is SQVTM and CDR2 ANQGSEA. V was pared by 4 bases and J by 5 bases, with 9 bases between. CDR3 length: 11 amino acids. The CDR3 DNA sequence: TGCAGCGTTGCTTGGGGCAACGAGCAGTACTTC. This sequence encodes CSVAWGNEQYF.

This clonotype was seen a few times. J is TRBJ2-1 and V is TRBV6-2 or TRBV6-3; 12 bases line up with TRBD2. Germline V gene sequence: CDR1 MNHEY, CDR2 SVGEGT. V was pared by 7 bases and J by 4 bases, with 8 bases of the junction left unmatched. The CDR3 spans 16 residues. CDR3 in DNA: TGTGCCAGCACCCAAAGAGGGACTAGCGGGTACAATGAGCAGTTCTTC. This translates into CASTQRGTSGYNEQFF.

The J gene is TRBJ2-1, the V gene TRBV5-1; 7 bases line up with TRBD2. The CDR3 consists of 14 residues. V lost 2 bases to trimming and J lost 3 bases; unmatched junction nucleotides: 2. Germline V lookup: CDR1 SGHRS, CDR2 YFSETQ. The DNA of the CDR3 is TGCGCCAGCAGCTTAGGACTAGGCTACAATGAGCAGTTCTTC. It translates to CASSLGLGYNEQFF.

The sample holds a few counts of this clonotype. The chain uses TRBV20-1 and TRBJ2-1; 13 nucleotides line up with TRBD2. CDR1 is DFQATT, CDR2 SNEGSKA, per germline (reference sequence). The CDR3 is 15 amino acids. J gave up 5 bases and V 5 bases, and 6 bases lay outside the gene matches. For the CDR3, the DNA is TGCAGTGCTCTAACTAGCGGGGGGGCCGACAATGAGCAGTTCTTC. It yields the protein CSALTSGGADNEQFF.

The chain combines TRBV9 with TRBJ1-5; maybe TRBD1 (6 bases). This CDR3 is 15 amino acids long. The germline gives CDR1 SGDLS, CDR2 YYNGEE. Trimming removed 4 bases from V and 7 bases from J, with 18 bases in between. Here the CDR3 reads CASSKGDSKHQPQHF. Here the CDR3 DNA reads TGTGCCAGCAGCAAGGGGGATAGTAAACACCAGCCCCAGCATTTT. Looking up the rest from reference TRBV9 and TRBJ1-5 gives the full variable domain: DSGVTQTPKHLITATGQRVTLRCSPRSGDLSVYWYQQSLDQGLQFLIQYYNGEERAKGNILERFSAQQFPDLHSELNLSSLELGDSALYFCASSKGDSKHQPQHFGDGTRLSIL.

The CDR3, as DNA: TGCGCCAGCAGCCAAGGACCGGGGGTGAGCACAGATACGCAGTATTTT. Protein sequence: CASSQGPGVSTDTQYF. The chain employs TRBV4-3 and TRBJ2-3; perhaps TRBD2 as D (6 bases). With 1 base removed from V and 0 bases from J, the gap between germline ends came to 11 bases. Germline CDR1 and CDR2: LGHNA and YSLEER. The CDR3 spans 16 residues.

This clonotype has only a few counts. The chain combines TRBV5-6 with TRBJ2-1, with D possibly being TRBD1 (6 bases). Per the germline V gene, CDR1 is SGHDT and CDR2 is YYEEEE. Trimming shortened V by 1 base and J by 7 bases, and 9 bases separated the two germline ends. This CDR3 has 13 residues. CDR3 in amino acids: CASSLWQGNEQFF. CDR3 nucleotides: TGTGCCAGCAGCTTGTGGCAGGGGAATGAGCAGTTCTTC.